The 13 T cell receptor beta chains below come from one sample, sequenced in a study of beta chain features in type 1 diabetes. Reverse transcription of all isolated RNA meant that expressed TCRB transcripts were sequenced. TCRdb keeps only in-frame clones here, not all; method: immunoSEQ multiplex PCR. This repertoire shows around 310,000 clones, more than 9.5% found once; its top ten account for about 0.015%. Sample: naive CD4+ T cells from blood. The receptors come from a woman under 40 in good health.

This clone has a handful of counts. This chain links TRBV30 with TRBJ2-1; D not certain. V dropped 4 bases and J dropped 8 bases, with 9 bases sitting between them. The CDR3 loop spans 11 amino acids. Germline V gives CDR1 GTSNPN, CDR2 SVGIG (reference sequence). The CDR3 spells CAWTTGYEQFF. The CDR3 bases are TGTGCCTGGACTACCGGTTATGAGCAGTTCTTC.

The J gene is TRBJ1-2, the V gene TRBV19; no firm D call. Trimming took 9 bases from V and 2 from J, leaving 10 bases between them. CDR3 size: 12 residues. CDR1 and CDR2 from the germline V gene are LNHDA and SQIVND (reference sequence). The CDR3: CASSILNYGYTF. The CDR3 DNA reads TGTGCCAGCTCTATCTTAAACTATGGCTACACCTTC.

The chain recombines TRBV7-9 with TRBJ2-3, with D possibly matching TRBD2 (6 bases). Germline V gene lookup returns CDR1 SEHNR and CDR2 FQNEAQ (reference sequence). This CDR3 comprises 14 residues. V lost 1 base to trimming and J lost 5 bases, with 10 bases between them. The CDR3: CASSLDSGEDTQYF. CDR3 DNA: TGTGCCAGCAGCTTAGATTCGGGGGAAGATACGCAGTATTTT.

The table lists this clone with a few counts. J is TRBJ2-7 and V is TRBV30, with 9 positions matching TRBD1. The CDR3 has 14 amino acids. The J segment lost 5 bases and the V segment lost 5 bases, leaving 10 bases of the junction unmatched. Looked up from germline, CDR1 is GTSNPN and CDR2 is SVGIG (reference sequence). In DNA form, the CDR3 reads TGTGCCTGGTTAACCGGGACAGGGAACCACGAGCAGTACTTC. Its protein product is CAWLTGTGNHEQYF. The entire variable domain, with the rest obtained from reference TRBV30 and TRBJ2-7, is as follows: SQTIHQWPATLVQPVGSPLSLECTVEGTSNPNLYWYRQAAGRGLQLLFYSVGIGQISSEVPQNLSASRPQDRQFILSSKKLLLSDSGFYLCAWLTGTGNHEQYFGPGTRLTVT.

The chain employs TRBV2 and TRBJ2-3; no reliable D call. Germline V CDR1 and CDR2: SNHLY, FYNNEI. The CDR3 sequence is 12 residues long. V lost 4 bases and J 6 bases, leaving 8 bases between the germline ends. The CDR3 loop is CASSVTVDTQYF. The CDR3 region has the DNA TGTGCCAGCAGTGTAACAGTGGATACGCAGTATTTT. The full variable domain, in which reference TRBV2 and TRBJ2-3 provide the parts outside the CDR3, is EPEVTQTPSHQVTQMGQEVILRCVPISNHLYFYWYRQILGQKVEFLVSFYNNEISEKSEIFDDQFSVERPDGSNFTLKIRSTKLEDSAMYFCASSVTVDTQYFGPGTRLTVL.

In this sample, this clone turned up a few times. This sequence joins TRBV9 and TRBJ2-1; 10 bases align to TRBD1. Trimming cost V 3 bases and J 6 bases; bases outside gene matches: 12. The CDR3 runs 17 residues. The germline CDR1 and CDR2 sequences are SGDLS and YYNGEE. The DNA of the CDR3 is TGTGCCAGCAGCGAGACAGGGGGCTTGTTGGAGGTCAATGAGCAGTTCTTC. It encodes CASSETGGLLEVNEQFF.

This clone was seen a few times. This chain's CDR3 is CASSLAGGTNEQFF. The CDR3 DNA reads TGTGCCAGCAGCTTAGCGGGAGGGACCAATGAGCAGTTCTTC. The chain uses TRBV7-2 and TRBJ2-1; 7 bases map to TRBD2. The germline gives CDR1 SGHTA, CDR2 FQGNSA. V gave up 0 bases and J gave up 6 bases; unmatched junction bases: 2. This CDR3 has 14 amino acids. The complete variable domain, with remaining parts taken from reference TRBV7-2 and TRBJ2-1, reads GAGVSQSPSNKVTEKGKDVELRCDPISGHTALYWYRQSLGQGLEFLIYFQGNSAPDKSGLPSDRFSAERTGGSVSTLTIQRTQQEDSAVYLCASSLAGGTNEQFFGPGTRLTVL.

The chain is built from TRBV7-3 and TRBJ2-1; the match to TRBD2 covers 11 bases. Per the germline V gene, CDR1 is SGHTA and CDR2 is FQGTGA. Trimming took 5 bases from V and 14 from J; bases not matched to a gene: 8. The CDR3 runs to 13 residues. The chain's CDR3 is CASSTTSGRAKFF. The CDR3 DNA reads TGTGCCAGCAGCACAACTAGCGGGAGAGCAAAGTTCTTC.

V is TRBV5-4 and J is TRBJ2-1; D remains unclear. Trimming cost V 0 bases and J 9 bases, with 7 bases left between them. The germline V gene encodes CDR1 SGHNT and CDR2 YYREEE (reference sequence). The length of the CDR3 is 12 residues. CDR3: CASSLDSGEQFF. CDR3 in DNA: TGTGCCAGCAGCTTGGACTCCGGTGAGCAGTTCTTC. Supplemented by reference TRBV5-4 and TRBJ2-1, the full variable domain reads ETGVTQSPTHLIKTRGQQVTLRCSSQSGHNTVSWYQQALGQGPQFIFQYYREEENGRGNFPPRFSGLQFPNYSSELNVNALELDDSALYLCASSLDSGEQFFGPGTRLTVL.

This rearrangement joins TRBV7-2 to TRBJ2-4; a weak D match, TRBD1 (5 bases). The length of the CDR3 is 14 residues. CDR1 and CDR2 from the germline V gene are SGHTA and FQGNSA. Trimming shortened V by 1 base and J by 9 bases, and 13 bases separated the two germline ends. CDR3 in DNA: TGTGCCAGCAGCTTAGGAAAAGGGGTAGTCATTCAGTACTTC. It codes for CASSLGKGVVIQYF.

CDR3 bases: TGTGCCAGCAGTTTCCAGTTTGGAGAGACCCAGTACTTC. This sequence encodes CASSFQFGETQYF. The chain employs TRBV6-5 and TRBJ2-5, with D hard to call. The CDR3 has 13 residues. V lost 4 bases and J lost 4, with 10 bases in between. CDR1 MNHEY and CDR2 SVGAGI come from the germline V gene.

This clone was found a few times. The V call is TRBV7-9, the J call TRBJ2-2; D is ambiguous. Trimming removed 3 bases from V and 5 bases from J, with 10 bases in between. Germline lookup yields CDR1 SEHNR and CDR2 FQNEAQ (reference sequence). The CDR3 is made up of 14 amino acids. The CDR3 bases are TGTGCCAGCAGCTTTCTCAGTCCGACCGGGGAGCTGTTTTTT. Amino acids: CASSFLSPTGELFF.

Only a few counts were recorded for this clone. The rearrangement joins TRBV28 to TRBJ2-5; 8 nucleotides agree with TRBD1. This CDR3 region has 16 residues. CDR1 is MDHEN and CDR2 is SYDVKM in the germline V gene. The V gene end was trimmed by 4 bases and the J gene end by 1 base; junction bases not matched to a gene: 8. As DNA, the CDR3 is TGTGCCAGCAGTTCTCCATTGGACAGGGCCCAAGAGACCCAGTACTTC. It specifies CASSSPLDRAQETQYF.